The 16 T cell receptor beta chains below come from one sample, sequenced in a study of T cell clones after liver transplantation (dated by TCRdb to about 2019). The library was generated by the immunoSEQ multiplex PCR assay. TCRdb mirrors the immuneACCESS table, restricted to in-frame sequences. Some clones are absent from its copies; in checked studies, under half trace to an unresolved V gene, and the reason for the others is unknown. The sample has about 80,000 clones on record, 65% to 85% of them singletons. 0.4% to 0.6% of the sample is taken by the ten largest. The source material was CD4+ T cells from blood, sampled approximately 45 months after liver transplant. The receptor source for this set is a human patient who received a liver transplant. Following transplantation, T cells from the graft donor may be among those present.

This chain links TRBV4-3 with TRBJ1-4, with 7 bases matching TRBD1. The CDR3 covers 14 residues. Losses at the gene ends were 4 bases for V and 8 bases for J; bases not matched to a gene: 7. Germline V CDR1 and CDR2: LGHNA, YSLEER. The CDR3, as DNA: TGCGCCAGCAGCCCAAGGCCAGGGGGGGAAAAACTGTTTTTT. It translates to CASSPRPGGEKLFF.

The CDR3 reads CATGGGYYGYTF. The CDR3 DNA reads as TGTGCCACGGGGGGCGGATACTATGGCTACACCTTC. The V gene is TRBV6-4, the J gene TRBJ1-2; D possibly corresponds to TRBD1 (6 bases). The V gene's germline CDR1 is MRHNA and CDR2 SNTAGT. V lost 10 bases, J lost 3 bases, and 12 bases lay in between. The CDR3 length is 12 residues.

The chain carries TRBV25-1 and TRBJ2-3; tentatively, D is TRBD1 (5 bases). CDR3 length equals 15 residues. Germline V gives CDR1 MGHDK, CDR2 SYGVNS. V was shortened by 7 bases and J by 14 bases, with 28 bases between the two germline ends. CDR3: CASTPLRAGYPIRYF. The CDR3 DNA sequence: TGTGCCAGCACCCCCCTTAGGGCAGGGTATCCCATTCGGTATTTT. Supplemented by reference TRBV25-1 and TRBJ2-3, the full variable domain reads EADIYQTPRYLVIGTGKKITLECSQTMGHDKMYWYQQDPGMELHLIHYSYGVNSTEKGDLSSESTVSRIRTEHFPLTLESARPSHTSQYLCASTPLRAGYPIRYFGPGTRLTVL.

This chain links TRBV2 with TRBJ1-1; tentatively, D is TRBD1 (5 bases). Germline loops: CDR1 SNHLY, CDR2 FYNNEI. The CDR3 extends over 12 amino acids. Trimming pared 8 bases from V and 8 bases from J, leaving 15 bases between. The CDR3 here is CASGRDRMEAFF. CDR3 nucleotide sequence: TGTGCCAGCGGCAGGGATAGAATGGAAGCTTTCTTT.

The genes are TRBV19 and TRBJ1-1; D is possibly TRBD1 (5 bases). The CDR3 spans 16 residues. Trimming removed 7 bases from V and 3 bases from J, with 21 bases in between. Germline CDR1 reads LNHDA; CDR2 reads SQIVND (reference sequence). CDR3 amino acids: CASNQGGVRLYTEAFF. The DNA for the CDR3 is TGTGCCAGTAATCAGGGAGGGGTACGTCTGTACACTGAAGCTTTCTTT. Full variable domain (outside the CDR3, taken from reference TRBV19 and TRBJ1-1): DGGITQSPKYLFRKEGQNVTLSCEQNLNHDAMYWYRQDPGQGLRLIYYSQIVNDFQKGDIAEGYSVSREKKESFPLTVTSAQKNPTAFYLCASNQGGVRLYTEAFFGQGTRLTVV.

The chain joins TRBV13 to TRBJ2-2; perhaps TRBD1 as D (6 bases). Germline V gives CDR1 PRHDT, CDR2 FYEKMQ (reference sequence). Trimming took 8 bases from V and 4 from J, leaving 20 bases between them. The CDR3 has 16 amino acids. This chain's CDR3 is CASRYLRGSGTGELFF. The DNA of the CDR3 is TGTGCCAGCCGCTACTTGAGGGGGAGCGGCACCGGGGAGCTGTTTTTT.

The rearrangement links TRBV5-1 to TRBJ1-1; D call uncertain. Trimming left V 4 bases short and J 7 bases short, with 14 bases between. The CDR3 has 13 residues. Per germline, CDR1 SGHRS and CDR2 YFSETQ. The CDR3 sequence: CASSPGQLIEAFF. DNA for the CDR3: TGCGCCAGCAGCCCTGGCCAGCTTATTGAAGCTTTCTTT.

The chain combines TRBV30 with TRBJ2-7, with 7 bases fitting TRBD1. Germline V gives CDR1 GTSNPN, CDR2 SVGIG (reference sequence). The CDR3 contains 14 residues. With 3 bases clipped from V and 3 bases from J, the junction kept 8 bases outside the gene matches. Written as DNA, the CDR3 is TGTGCCTGGAGGTCTAGCCAGGGGGTCTACGAGCAGTACTTC. Its translation: CAWRSSQGVYEQYF.

The V gene is TRBV5-8, the J gene TRBJ2-7; tentatively, D is TRBD2 (5 bases). Per germline, CDR1 SGHTS and CDR2 YDEGEE. This CDR3 has 15 residues. V lost 5 bases to trimming and J lost 6 bases, with 21 bases between them. CDR3 sequence (DNA): TGTGCCAGCAGATTCTTTGGGAGTCGGAGAGGCGAGCAGTACTTC. The encoded protein is CASRFFGSRRGEQYF.

V gene TRBV19 combines with J gene TRBJ1-1; D call uncertain. This CDR3 has 15 amino acids. Trimming cost V 3 bases and J 0 bases, with 11 bases left between them. Germline assignment: CDR1 LNHDA and CDR2 SQIVND (reference sequence). The CDR3 DNA sequence: TGTGCCAGTAGTATGAATCCGCTACTGAACACTGAAGCTTTCTTT. Its protein is CASSMNPLLNTEAFF.

The chain has TRBV6-1 and TRBJ1-2; D possibly corresponds to TRBD1 (6 bases). The CDR3 totals 14 residues. Per germline, CDR1 MNHNS and CDR2 SASEGT. V lost 7 bases to trimming and J lost 4 bases, with 16 bases between them. CDR3 protein: CASMSGGQTYGYTF. In nucleotides, the CDR3 is TGTGCCAGCATGTCGGGAGGACAGACCTATGGCTACACCTTC.

In nucleotides, the CDR3 is TGTGCCAGCTCACCGAACCCCGCGGGCAATCAGCCCCAGCATTTT. Its protein product is CASSPNPAGNQPQHF. The chain recombines TRBV18 with TRBJ1-5, with no clear D. Germline values: CDR1 KGHSH, CDR2 LQKENI. There are 15 residues in the CDR3. V gave up 3 bases and J gave up 2 bases, with 11 bases separating them.

This chain links TRBV7-6 with TRBJ2-1; 9 bases map to TRBD1. CDR1 SGHVS and CDR2 FNYEAQ come from the germline V gene. This CDR3 is built from 15 residues. Germline trimming cut 5 bases from V and 9 bases from J; bases unmatched to any gene: 11. The CDR3, as DNA: TGTGCCAGCAGCCCCACAGGGGGCTCAGAGGGTGAGCAGTTCTTC. It is translated as CASSPTGGSEGEQFF.

The V and J genes are TRBV28 and TRBJ1-1, with 9 bases lining up with TRBD1. The ends lost 6 bases at V and 1 base at J; junction bases unmatched: 9. Germline assignment: CDR1 MDHEN and CDR2 SYDVKM. There are 16 residues in the CDR3. The CDR3 sequence: CASSLTGGFTNTEAFF. The DNA of the CDR3 is TGTGCCAGCAGCCTCACAGGGGGCTTTACGAACACTGAAGCTTTCTTT.

This clone was detected only a few times. The chain links TRBV27 to TRBJ2-6; D not resolved. V shed 1 base and J shed 0 bases, with 10 bases lying between them. The V gene's germline CDR1 is MNHEY and CDR2 SMNVEV (reference sequence). The length of the CDR3 is 17 residues. The CDR3 reads CASSLFYQNSGANVLTF. In DNA form, the CDR3 reads TGTGCCAGCAGTTTATTTTATCAGAACTCTGGGGCCAACGTCCTGACTTTC.

Here the CDR3 reads CASSLLTGGSTEAFF. In nucleotides, the CDR3 is TGTGCCAGCAGCCTATTGACAGGGGGAAGCACTGAAGCTTTCTTT. This chain uses TRBV14 with TRBJ1-1; 9 bases fit TRBD1. CDR3 length: 15 residues. Germline CDR1 reads SGHDN; CDR2 reads FVKESK. The V gene end was trimmed by 4 bases and the J gene end by 4 bases; junction bases not matched to a gene: 7.